The clone carrying this T cell receptor beta chain was detected a few times. Its antigen remains unknown. Via MiXCR, TCRdb re-called the 5' RACE reads, giving one row per CDR3 protein. The table includes roughly 170,000 distinct CDR3 sequences, 5.5% to 8% detected once. The data were taken from a study of T cells after yellow fever vaccination. V was pared by 2 bases and J by 7 bases, with 9 bases between. This CDR3 has 14 residues. Germline V gene lookup returns CDR1 MGHRA and CDR2 YSYEKL. Study-wide results and caveats: Bulk-population clonotypes that are abundant could appear as contaminants in FACS-sorted repertoires. The secondary T-cell response peaked on day 5, not day 15, but was weaker. The booster saw the reappearance of most primary-vaccination clones (approximately 96% CD4, 88% CD8).

The clonotype originates from a man aged 18 to 30 who received the YFV17D yellow fever vaccine. The chain couples TRBV4-1 to TRBJ1-6, with D unclear. The material sequenced was CD4+ T cells sorted from PBMCs, taken on the day of the first yellow fever vaccination. The CDR3 is CASSQQAMNSPLHF. CDR3 coding DNA: TGCGCCAGCAGCCAACAGGCCATGAATTCACCCCTCCACTTT.